The 24 T cell receptor beta chains below all came from one sample that was sequenced in a study of T-cell reconstitution after alpha-beta-depleted transplantation in children. Preparation of the TCRbeta library used unique molecular identifiers. TCRdb processed the PCR reads anew with MiXCR; each CDR3 protein has one entry. Of 700,000 to 950,000 distinct CDR3 sequences listed, 15% to 20% were seen once; the top ten hold approximately 4.5%. Sample: PBMCs, mostly from graft donor cells, taken 360 days after TCRalphabeta/CD19-depleted stem cell transplant. The receptor set was obtained from a male patient younger than 18 who had a stem cell transplant for acute lymphoblastic leukemia, so the T cells may come from the graft donor.

This clonotype was observed at least ten times. The J gene is TRBJ2-1, the V gene TRBV21-1; no check of the table's D call, TRBD1, against the DNA was made. TRBV21-1 is a known pseudogene. The CDR3 has 16 amino acids. CDR3 bases: TGTGCCAGCAGCTTTAACAGGGGGCGTCTATACAATGAGCAGTTCTTC. The encoded protein is CASSFNRGRLYNEQFF.

This clonotype was counted between two and nine times. In nucleotides, the CDR3 is TGTGCCAGCAGTTTATCCCCCTGGACGGGGACCTCCTACAATGAGCAGTTCTTC. Its protein product is CASSLSPWTGTSYNEQFF. The chain is built from TRBV27 and TRBJ2-1; the D call may be TRBD1 or TRBD2 (5 bases each). The CDR3 is 18 residues long. V lost 0 bases and J lost 0, with 15 bases in between. CDR1 MNHEY and CDR2 SMNVEV come from the germline V gene (reference sequence).

The chain links TRBV7-2 to TRBJ2-7; 7 nucleotides agree with TRBD1. The CDR3 runs 16 residues. V dropped 1 base and J dropped 3; count of bases not matched to a gene: 9. Germline V gene sequence: CDR1 SGHTA, CDR2 FQGNSA. The chain's CDR3 is CASSLGTGTAYYEQYF. The CDR3 DNA is TGTGCCAGCAGCTTAGGGACCGGGACAGCTTACTACGAGCAGTACTTC.

This clonotype was observed a handful of times. This sequence joins TRBV29-1 and TRBJ1-1; no firm D call. Trimming took 0 bases from V and 1 from J, leaving 6 bases between them. This CDR3 is built from 13 residues. The germline V gene encodes CDR1 SQVTM and CDR2 ANQGSEA. The CDR3 DNA is TGCAGCGTTGAAGATCGAAAGAACACTGAAGCTTTCTTT. Its translation: CSVEDRKNTEAFF.

The chain uses TRBV5-5 and TRBJ1-1; TRBD1 agrees at 7 bases. Germline lookup yields CDR1 SGHKS and CDR2 YYEKEE (reference sequence). CDR3 size: 15 residues. Losses at the gene ends were 4 bases for V and 0 bases for J; bases not matched to a gene: 6. This CDR3 is CASSRQGPMNTEAFF. The CDR3 nucleotides read TGTGCCAGCAGCCGACAGGGACCCATGAACACTGAAGCTTTCTTT.

This chain uses TRBV12-3 or TRBV12-4 with TRBJ2-3, with 13 positions matching TRBD2. V was pared by 8 bases and J by 7 bases, with 6 bases of the junction left unmatched. The CDR3 loop spans 14 amino acids. The CDR3 DNA follows: TGTGCCAGCGCTACTAGCGGGAGGGCCCATACGCAGTATTTT. Encoded protein: CASATSGRAHTQYF.

This clonotype was detected ten times or more. This chain joins TRBV20-1 and TRBJ2-7; TRBD2 is a possible D gene (6 bases). The germline gives CDR1 DFQATT, CDR2 SNEGSKA (reference sequence). The CDR3 has 13 amino acids. Trimming shortened V by 5 bases and J by 2 bases, and 13 bases separated the two germline ends. CDR3 sequence (DNA): TGCAGTGCTGGCCCCAGGACTACCTACGAGCAGTACTTC. Encoded protein: CSAGPRTTYEQYF.

This clonotype was counted between two and nine times. The J gene is TRBJ2-7, the V gene TRBV14, with TRBD2 matching over 8 bases. CDR1 and CDR2 from the germline V gene are SGHDN and FVKESK. J was trimmed by 0 bases and V by 6 bases; bases with no gene match: 7. The CDR3 is made up of 15 amino acids. CDR3 sequence (DNA): TGTGCCAGCAGGGATACTAGCGGAAACTCCTACGAGCAGTACTTC. Amino acid sequence: CASRDTSGNSYEQYF.

This chain links TRBV9 with TRBJ2-3; TRBD2 aligns across 10 bases. The V gene end was trimmed by 0 bases and the J gene end by 5 bases; junction bases not matched to a gene: 15. CDR1 is SGDLS and CDR2 is YYNGEE in the germline V gene. CDR3 size: 19 residues. The chain's CDR3 is CASSVAGQGWTSGLDTQYF. The DNA for the CDR3 is TGTGCCAGCAGCGTAGCAGGTCAGGGGTGGACTAGCGGATTAGATACGCAGTATTTT.

This clonotype was detected only a few times. This rearrangement joins TRBV2 to TRBJ2-1; 11 bases agree with TRBD2. The CDR3 is 15 residues long. Germline CDR1 reads SNHLY; CDR2 reads FYNNEI. Trimming removed 7 bases from V and 6 bases from J; junction bases left unmatched: 8. The CDR3, as DNA: TGTGCCAGCACTTCAGAACTAGCGGGAGTCAATGAGCAGTTCTTC. Translating gives CASTSELAGVNEQFF.

The chain employs TRBV12-3 or TRBV12-4 and TRBJ2-1, with D possibly matching TRBD2 (6 bases). Trimming left V 7 bases short and J 1 base short, with 11 bases between. There are 14 residues in the CDR3. Here the CDR3 reads CASTSSGSYNEQFF. The DNA for the CDR3 is TGTGCCAGCACCTCAAGCGGGTCCTACAATGAGCAGTTCTTC.

This clonotype was observed at least ten times. V usage is TRBV6-5 and J usage is TRBJ2-7; D not resolved. V shed 4 bases and J shed 0 bases, with 10 bases lying between them. Germline-derived CDR1 and CDR2 are MNHEY and SVGAGI. This CDR3 contains 14 residues. CDR3 sequence (DNA): TGTGCCAGCAGTTCGCCACCGAGCTCCTACGAGCAGTACTTC. This encodes CASSSPPSSYEQYF.

This clonotype was observed a few times. The V and J genes are TRBV5-1 and TRBJ2-7; 12 bases align to TRBD1. Trimming at V came to 0 bases and at J to 4 bases, leaving 5 bases not matched to a gene. CDR1 and CDR2 (germline): SGHRS, YFSETQ. CDR3 length: 16 amino acids. DNA of the CDR3: TGCGCCAGCAGCTTGGCCCCGGGACAGGGGGCTTACGAGCAGTACTTC. This codes for CASSLAPGQGAYEQYF.

The V and J genes are TRBV12-3 or TRBV12-4 and TRBJ2-3; 11 nucleotides align to TRBD2. The length of the CDR3 is 18 residues. V shed 7 bases and J 0 bases; nucleotides not matched to a gene: 12. The CDR3: CASTPGVAGGSSTDTQYF. CDR3 nucleotide sequence: TGTGCCAGCACCCCAGGGGTAGCGGGAGGGTCTAGCACAGATACGCAGTATTTT.

This clonotype was seen ten or more times. J is TRBJ1-1 and V is TRBV5-1, with unresolved D. This CDR3 contains 13 residues. CDR1 is SGHRS, CDR2 YFSETQ, per germline. Trimming cost V 0 bases and J 3 bases, with 6 bases left between them. CDR3 sequence (DNA): TGCGCCAGCAGCTTGGCCGGATACACTGAAGCTTTCTTT. It yields the protein CASSLAGYTEAFF.

The chain has TRBV6-5 and TRBJ2-1, with TRBD2 matching 11 bases. The CDR3 sequence is 14 residues long. Germline V gene lookup returns CDR1 MNHEY and CDR2 SVGAGI. The V segment lost 6 bases and the J segment 9 bases; nucleotides outside the gene matches: 7. CDR3 in amino acids: CASSYSGRAGEQFF. The CDR3 nucleotides read TGTGCCAGCAGCTATAGCGGGAGGGCGGGTGAGCAGTTCTTC.

This clonotype has just a few counts. This chain joins TRBV24-1 and TRBJ1-2; D remains ambiguous. Per the germline V gene, CDR1 is KGHDR and CDR2 is SFDVKD. The CDR3 has 15 amino acids. Trimming stripped 3 bases from V and 6 bases from J, with 16 bases between. CDR3 loop: CATSDGEQQQNGYTF. CDR3 in DNA: TGTGCCACCAGTGATGGGGAACAGCAGCAAAATGGCTACACCTTC.

Only a few counts were recorded for this clonotype. This sequence joins TRBV18 and TRBJ1-2, with 12 nucleotides matching TRBD1. This CDR3 is 16 amino acids long. Germline CDR1 is KGHSH and CDR2 is LQKENI. J gave up 8 bases and V 5 bases, and 12 bases lay outside the gene matches. CDR3: CASSYSGTGGVGGYTF. CDR3 coding DNA: TGTGCCAGCTCATACTCCGGGACAGGGGGCGTTGGCGGCTACACCTTC.

CDR3 region: CATSDEGFETQYF. The CDR3 coding sequence is TGTGCCACCAGTGATGAGGGATTCGAGACCCAGTACTTC. The gene calls are TRBV24-1 and TRBJ2-5, with D perhaps TRBD2 (5 bases). Trimming took off 3 bases at V and 5 bases at J, with 9 bases between the two ends. The CDR3 totals 13 residues. Per the germline V gene, CDR1 is KGHDR and CDR2 is SFDVKD.

This chain joins TRBV5-1 and TRBJ1-2; no clear D. The V gene lost 8 bases and the J gene lost 4 bases, with 6 bases spanning the gap. The CDR3 totals 10 residues. The germline V gene has CDR1 SGHRS and CDR2 YFSETQ. In DNA, the CDR3 is TGCGCCAGGCTATCCTATGGCTACACCTTC. Its protein product is CARLSYGYTF.

This clonotype has a count of ten or more. The J gene is TRBJ1-2, the V gene TRBV4-1; D is unresolved. V was clipped by 0 bases and J by 8 bases, with 13 bases between them. The CDR3 totals 14 residues. Germline V gene data show CDR1 as MGHRA and CDR2 as YSYEKL. The CDR3: CASSQDRVLYGYTF. The CDR3 DNA follows: TGCGCCAGCAGCCAAGATAGGGTCCTCTACGGCTACACCTTC.

This clonotype was seen more than once but under ten times. The chain is built from TRBV24-1 and TRBJ2-1; no definite D call. Between the trimmed V and J ends, which lost 1 base and 4 bases, there was a span of 16 bases. CDR3 length: 17 amino acids. Germline values: CDR1 KGHDR, CDR2 SFDVKD. The CDR3 DNA follows: TGTGCCACCAGTGATTTAACCGCAGGACGGCCATACAATGAGCAGTTCTTC. Translating gives CATSDLTAGRPYNEQFF.

This clonotype was seen a few times. This chain uses TRBV4-2 with TRBJ2-1; 11 bases align to TRBD2. The CDR3 sequence is 15 residues long. CDR1 is LGHNA, CDR2 YNFKEQ, per germline. Germline trimming cut 4 bases from V and 6 bases from J; bases unmatched to any gene: 5. CDR3 bases: TGTGCCAGCAGCCTTAGCGGGAGGGGACTCAATGAGCAGTTCTTC. This translates into CASSLSGRGLNEQFF.

The chain recombines TRBV6-2 or TRBV6-3 with TRBJ2-7, with D possibly matching TRBD2 (6 bases). Trimming stripped 5 bases from V and 6 bases from J, with 14 bases between. This CDR3 contains 13 residues. CDR1 and CDR2 from the germline V gene are MNHEY and SVGEGT. This CDR3 reads CASSKAGTAEQYF. In nucleotides, the CDR3 is TGTGCCAGCAGTAAGGCGGGGACGGCCGAGCAGTACTTC.